Following are 20 T cell receptor beta chains from one sample sequenced in a study of CXCR3-negative and CXCR3-positive naive CD8 T cells. Libraries of TRB cDNA were made by 5' RACE and carried UMIs. TCRdb re-called the 5' RACE reads and gives one entry per CDR3 protein, without DNA. The sample has 70,000 to 95,000 distinct CDR3 sequences. The material sequenced was naive CXCR3- CD8+ T cells from blood. Subset given: CD45RO-CCR7+CD27+CD95- naive CD8+ T cells lacking CXCR3 (TNR3-). The source of these receptors is a human donor in good health. Some clones in this sample may be carry-over from other donors' samples.

This sequence joins TRBV15 and TRBJ2-3; no DNA is available, so the TRBD1 call from TCRdb remains unchecked. The CDR3 has 16 amino acids. Germline V gene lookup returns CDR1 LNHNV and CDR2 YYDKDF (reference sequence). CDR3 amino acids: CATSRVGERGADTQYF.

J is TRBJ2-7 and V is TRBV7-9. CDR3 size: 12 residues. Germline CDR1 is SEHNR and CDR2 is FQNEAQ (reference sequence). CDR3 loop: CASSLATREQYF.

This chain links TRBV20-1 with TRBJ2-1; TCRdb returns TRBD1, unconfirmable since there is no DNA. Germline V CDR1 and CDR2: DFQATT, SNEGSKA (reference sequence). This CDR3 has 14 amino acids. The CDR3 here is CSARDGGMGNEQFF.

This chain links TRBV5-1 with TRBJ2-7; TCRdb reports TRBD1, a call that lacks DNA to check it against. This CDR3 region has 14 residues. The germline V gene encodes CDR1 SGHRS and CDR2 YFSETQ. CDR3: CASSQTGPLSEQYF.

This rearrangement joins TRBV12-3 or TRBV12-4 to TRBJ1-1; with no DNA, the TCRdb D assignment of TRBD1 cannot be verified. CDR3 length equals 12 residues. The CDR3 region is CASSAGATEAFF.

The J gene is TRBJ2-1, the V gene TRBV4-1; the TCRdb D gene call, TRBD1, has no DNA to confirm it. The CDR3 consists of 14 residues. Germline CDR1 is MGHRA and CDR2 is YSYEKL. The CDR3 reads CASSQGQGSNEQFF.

The chain recombines TRBV20-1 with TRBJ2-7; TCRdb indicates TRBD1, and absent DNA this call remains unverified. Germline CDR1 and CDR2: DFQATT and SNEGSKA (reference sequence). This CDR3 is built from 15 residues. The CDR3 region is CSARDRSSGGYEQYF.

The J gene is TRBJ2-1, the V gene TRBV5-1; TCRdb designates TRBD2, a call that cannot be tested without DNA. The CDR3 is 18 residues long. The V gene's germline CDR1 is SGHRS and CDR2 YFSETQ. This CDR3 reads CASSLEGLAGSVYNEQFF.

The chain joins TRBV27 to TRBJ2-3. The CDR3 loop spans 13 amino acids. CDR1 is MNHEY and CDR2 is SMNVEV in the germline V gene (reference sequence). The CDR3 spells CASSLSAPDTQYF.

J is TRBJ1-5 and V is TRBV15; TCRdb's D call, TRBD1, is unchecked because there is no DNA. Germline assignment: CDR1 LNHNV and CDR2 YYDKDF (reference sequence). This CDR3 contains 14 residues. The CDR3 region is CATSRGTGGQPQHF. The variable domain in full, completed from reference TRBV15 and TRBJ1-5, reads DAMVIQNPRYQVTQFGKPVTLSCSQTLNHNVMYWYQQKSSQAPKLLFHYYDKDFNNEADTPDNFQSRRPNTSFCFLDIRSPGLGDTAMYLCATSRGTGGQPQHFGDGTRLSIL.

The chain employs TRBV4-3 and TRBJ2-1; TCRdb calls TRBD1, which cannot be checked without DNA. This CDR3 comprises 15 residues. In germline, CDR1 is LGHNA, CDR2 YSLEER. CDR3 sequence reads: CASSQSGTGFNEQFF.

The rearrangement joins TRBV7-6 to TRBJ2-5; TCRdb lists TRBD2, though no DNA is available to test this call. Per the germline V gene, CDR1 is SGHVS and CDR2 is FNYEAQ. CDR3 length: 14 residues. CDR3 sequence: CASSLAPTGSAQYF.

The chain couples TRBV29-1 to TRBJ2-3; TCRdb's D call of TRBD1 is untestable without DNA. The CDR3 is 14 residues long. Germline CDR1 is SQVTM and CDR2 is ANQGSEA. The CDR3: CSVEGAYSTDTQYF.

This chain uses TRBV20-1 with TRBJ2-7; with no DNA, the TCRdb D assignment of TRBD1 cannot be verified. The CDR3 sequence is 16 residues long. CDR1 is DFQATT and CDR2 is SNEGSKA in the germline V gene (reference sequence). The CDR3: CSARDTPKWSSYEQYF.

The rearrangement joins TRBV28 to TRBJ2-3; the D call of TRBD2 rests on TCRdb alone, since no DNA is present to check it. This CDR3 is 13 amino acids long. CDR1 is MDHEN and CDR2 is SYDVKM in the germline V gene. The chain's CDR3 is CASSFSGKDTQYF.

The rearrangement links TRBV5-1 to TRBJ2-1; with no DNA, the TCRdb D assignment of TRBD1 cannot be verified. The CDR3 loop spans 14 amino acids. Germline assignment: CDR1 SGHRS and CDR2 YFSETQ. CDR3 residues: CASFPHPRYNEQFF.

This chain uses TRBV15 with TRBJ2-5; TCRdb's D call, TRBD2, is unchecked because there is no DNA. From germline, CDR1 is LNHNV and CDR2 YYDKDF (reference sequence). The CDR3 is made up of 12 amino acids. Here the CDR3 reads CATASGIETQYF.

The V and J genes are TRBV9 and TRBJ1-1; TCRdb picks TRBD1, but there is no DNA to check that call. This CDR3 has 15 amino acids. CDR1 and CDR2 (germline): SGDLS, YYNGEE. The CDR3 is CASSETGAGNTEAFF.

V is TRBV23-1 and J is TRBJ1-2; TCRdb calls TRBD1, which cannot be checked without DNA. TRBV23-1 is placed among ORFs of uncertain function. The CDR3 runs 13 residues. This CDR3 is CASSPQAPYGYTF.

The chain recombines TRBV10-3 with TRBJ2-3; TCRdb's D call of TRBD2 is untestable without DNA. The CDR3 totals 16 residues. Germline V gene lookup returns CDR1 ENHRY and CDR2 SYGVKD. The chain's CDR3 is CAISEAQRGGLDTQYF.